This T cell receptor (beta chain) was recovered during a study of OX40 agonist ivuxolimab in advanced cancers. Measured with immunoSEQ multiplex PCR; TCRdb has only the in-frame clones, and not every one. Here the sample spans tens of thousands of clones, 90% to 95% being singletons. The sequence derives from an adult with an advanced solid tumor such as melanoma, head and neck, liver or kidney cancer. This sample comprised CD4+ or CD8+ T cells sorted from blood, obtained in a trial of the OX40 agonist ivuxolimab.

CDR3 DNA sequence: TGTGCCAGCAGTTTGCCCCAGGGGAGCTATGGCTACACCTTC. Residues: CASSLPQGSYGYTF. J is TRBJ1-2 and V is TRBV6-6, with D perhaps TRBD1 (6 bases). Between the trimmed V and J ends, which lost 4 bases and 4 bases, there was a span of 13 bases. Germline lookup yields CDR1 MNHNY and CDR2 SVGAGI (reference sequence). CDR3 length equals 14 residues.